These 19 T cell receptor beta chains originate from one sample sequenced in a study of blood T cell repertoires in COVID-19 (TCRdb year 2020). Receptor amplification or capture employed the immunoSEQ multiplex PCR assay. This immuneACCESS table, as held by TCRdb, lists in-frame sequences with V and J called but not all clones. Of the missing ones, under half trace to an unresolved V gene in checked studies; the others have no known cause. This sample is represented by more than 130,000 clones; about 90% of them were singletons. 10% of the sample is held by the ten biggest clonotypes. Sequencing input: peripheral blood. These receptors all come from a man between 50 and 59 years old with active or convalescent COVID-19.

A few counts support this clone. The chain employs TRBV5-1 and TRBJ2-7; tentative D call: TRBD2 (6 bases). V dropped 4 bases and J dropped 0 bases, with 17 bases sitting between them. The germline CDR1 and CDR2 sequences are SGHRS and YFSETQ. The CDR3 covers 16 residues. In DNA, the CDR3 is TGCGCCAGCAGCCTCGAGAGTAGCGGAGCCTCCTACGAGCAGTACTTC. It translates to CASSLESSGASYEQYF.

The V gene is TRBV25-1, the J gene TRBJ2-7; weak D call: TRBD2 (7 bases). V lost 6 bases to trimming and J lost 1 base, with 10 bases between them. The CDR3 runs to 13 residues. CDR1 is MGHDK and CDR2 is SYGVNS in the germline V gene. CDR3 in amino acids: CASRGGGSYEQYF. For the CDR3, the DNA is TGTGCCAGCAGAGGGGGAGGGTCCTACGAGCAGTACTTC.

The chain links TRBV28 to TRBJ1-5; 12 nucleotides line up with TRBD1. This CDR3 comprises 16 residues. In germline, CDR1 is MDHEN, CDR2 SYDVKM. The V segment lost 7 bases and the J segment 6 bases; nucleotides outside the gene matches: 10. CDR3 loop: CASTRGGQGAVQPQHF. CDR3 DNA: TGTGCCAGCACCCGAGGGGGACAGGGGGCCGTTCAGCCCCAGCATTTT.

At least ten counts were recorded for this clone. V usage is TRBV15 and J usage is TRBJ2-7; the match to TRBD2 covers 11 bases. This CDR3 comprises 15 residues. J gave up 5 bases and V 2 bases, and 5 bases lay outside the gene matches. Germline CDR1 and CDR2: LNHNV and YYDKDF (reference sequence). CDR3 residues: CATSRLAGGAHEQYF. The CDR3 region has the DNA TGTGCCACCAGCAGACTAGCGGGAGGAGCCCACGAGCAGTACTTC.

The genes are TRBV7-9 and TRBJ1-1; 9 bases fit TRBD1. Germline lookup yields CDR1 SEHNR and CDR2 FQNEAQ (reference sequence). The CDR3 covers 15 residues. V shed 5 bases, J shed 1 base, and the junction held 5 bases outside the gene matches. CDR3 region: CASSLLQGANTEAFF. The CDR3 coding sequence is TGTGCCAGCAGCCTTCTACAGGGGGCGAACACTGAAGCTTTCTTT.

The rearrangement uses TRBV19 and TRBJ2-4; D is uncertain. Trimming removed 3 bases at V and 2 bases at J, with 11 bases between. CDR3 size: 15 residues. The germline gives CDR1 LNHDA, CDR2 SQIVND (reference sequence). CDR3 in DNA: TGTGCCAGTAGTATGAATGCAGTATCCAAAAACATTCAGTACTTC. Amino acid sequence: CASSMNAVSKNIQYF.

This clone was detected once. The chain employs TRBV24-1 and TRBJ2-1, with a possible D match to TRBD1 (6 bases). The CDR3 loop spans 15 amino acids. V was shortened by 3 bases and J by 6 bases, with 14 bases between the two germline ends. Germline-derived CDR1 and CDR2 are KGHDR and SFDVKD. CDR3 DNA sequence: TGTGCCACCAGTGATACTGACAGGATAGGCAATGAGCAGTTCTTC. Amino acids: CATSDTDRIGNEQFF.

The chain employs TRBV19 and TRBJ1-6, with D possibly being TRBD1 (6 bases). The CDR3 contains 13 residues. Germline loops: CDR1 LNHDA, CDR2 SQIVND (reference sequence). Between the trimmed V and J ends, which lost 7 bases and 9 bases, there was a span of 13 bases. CDR3 protein: CASKGDRISPLHF. In nucleotides, the CDR3 is TGTGCCAGTAAGGGGGACCGCATTTCACCCCTCCACTTT. The entire variable domain, with the rest obtained from reference TRBV19 and TRBJ1-6, is as follows: DGGITQSPKYLFRKEGQNVTLSCEQNLNHDAMYWYRQDPGQGLRLIYYSQIVNDFQKGDIAEGYSVSREKKESFPLTVTSAQKNPTAFYLCASKGDRISPLHFGNGTRLTVT.

The chain joins TRBV28 to TRBJ1-1; D is ambiguous. The V end lost 3 bases, the J end lost 1 base, and 12 bases lay between the germline ends. The germline V gene has CDR1 MDHEN and CDR2 SYDVKM. This CDR3 region has 15 residues. The CDR3 loop reads CASSLLGGRNTEAFF. The DNA for the CDR3 is TGTGCCAGCAGTTTGCTCGGAGGGAGGAACACTGAAGCTTTCTTT. Based on the CDR3 plus reference TRBV28 and TRBJ1-1, the full variable domain is DVKVTQSSRYLVKRTGEKVFLECVQDMDHENMFWYRQDPGLGLRLIYFSYDVKMKEKGDIPEGYSVSREKKERFSLILESASTNQTSMYLCASSLLGGRNTEAFFGQGTRLTVV.

The V and J genes are TRBV6-2 or TRBV6-3 and TRBJ1-5, with a tentative D call TRBD1 (5 bases). V lost 5 bases and J lost 2, with 10 bases in between. The germline V gene has CDR1 MNHEY and CDR2 SVGEGT. The CDR3 sequence is 14 residues long. The chain's CDR3 is CASSTPTGNQPQHF. DNA for the CDR3: TGTGCCAGCAGTACGCCGACAGGCAATCAGCCCCAGCATTTT.

The chain links TRBV30 to TRBJ1-3; the D gene is possibly TRBD1 (5 bases). Germline V gene sequence: CDR1 GTSNPN, CDR2 SVGIG (reference sequence). CDR3 size: 13 residues. The V end lost 6 bases, the J end lost 2 bases, and 11 bases lay between the germline ends. This CDR3 reads CACRAGPGNTIYF. The CDR3 nucleotides read TGTGCCTGTAGGGCAGGGCCTGGAAACACCATATATTTT.

The V gene is TRBV5-6, the J gene TRBJ2-4; perhaps TRBD2 as D (6 bases). The CDR3 covers 14 residues. Germline CDR1 and CDR2: SGHDT and YYEEEE. V was cut by 4 bases and J by 6 bases, with 14 bases left in between. DNA for the CDR3: TGTGCCAGCAGCCCCTCGGGAGTTTCAAACATTCAGTACTTC. Amino acids: CASSPSGVSNIQYF.

The chain joins TRBV6-5 to TRBJ1-6; possible D gene TRBD1, 6 bases. Germline CDR1 reads MNHEY; CDR2 reads SVGAGI. With 3 bases removed from V and 7 bases from J, the gap between germline ends came to 13 bases. There are 15 residues in the CDR3. The DNA of the CDR3 is TGTGCCAGCAGTTATGGTGGACAGATGAATTCACCCCTCCACTTT. This encodes CASSYGGQMNSPLHF.

The rearrangement links TRBV7-2 to TRBJ2-3; possible D gene TRBD1, 6 bases. Germline CDR1 reads SGHTA; CDR2 reads FQGNSA. The ends were cut back, 5 bases at V and 7 bases at J, with 13 bases in the middle. The CDR3 loop spans 13 amino acids. The CDR3 DNA sequence: TGTGCCAGCAGCATCCGGGACATCAATACGCAGTATTTT. Protein sequence: CASSIRDINTQYF.

In its sample, this clone was seen once. This chain connects TRBV5-4 to TRBJ2-1; TRBD2 is a possible D gene (5 bases). The CDR3 runs 17 residues. V was trimmed by 4 bases and J by 5 bases, leaving 22 bases between them. CDR1 and CDR2 from the germline V gene are SGHNT and YYREEE (reference sequence). The chain's CDR3 is CASSLAFGGMRDNEQFF. For the CDR3, the DNA is TGTGCCAGCAGCCTGGCGTTCGGCGGAATGAGGGACAATGAGCAGTTCTTC.

The genes are TRBV6-2 or TRBV6-3 and TRBJ2-1; 12 bases fit TRBD2. Germline CDR1 and CDR2: MNHEY and SVGEGT. The CDR3 totals 16 residues. V was pared by 4 bases and J by 1 base, with 2 bases of the junction left unmatched. CDR3 loop: CASSSGTSGSYNEQFF. The DNA for the CDR3 is TGTGCCAGCAGTTCCGGGACTAGCGGGTCCTACAATGAGCAGTTCTTC.

The chain is built from TRBV5-1 and TRBJ2-1; 10 nucleotides line up with TRBD2. This CDR3 is built from 16 residues. Trimming at V came to 0 bases and at J to 8 bases, leaving 8 bases not matched to a gene. CDR1 is SGHRS and CDR2 is YFSETQ in the germline V gene. The CDR3 loop is CASSLEVASGSDEQFF. CDR3 nucleotides: TGCGCCAGCAGCTTGGAGGTGGCTAGCGGGAGCGATGAGCAGTTCTTC.

The V call is TRBV5-1, the J call TRBJ1-5, with 8 bases fitting TRBD1. Unmatched junction bases numbered 3, after V lost 0 bases and J lost 7 bases. This CDR3 contains 14 residues. CDR1 is SGHRS and CDR2 is YFSETQ in the germline V gene. CDR3 protein: CASSLGQGTQPQHF. The CDR3 DNA follows: TGCGCCAGCAGCTTGGGACAGGGGACGCAGCCCCAGCATTTT.

V gene TRBV11-2 combines with J gene TRBJ1-1, with D possibly matching TRBD1 (6 bases). CDR1 is SGHAT, CDR2 FQNNGV, per germline. Trimming shortened V by 2 bases and J by 4 bases, and 8 bases separated the two germline ends. The CDR3 is 13 amino acids. CDR3 in amino acids: CASSLRRGTEAFF. CDR3 DNA: TGTGCCAGCAGCTTACGCAGGGGCACTGAAGCTTTCTTT. The variable domain in full, with the rest retrieved from reference TRBV11-2 and TRBJ1-1, is EAGVAQSPRYKIIEKRQSVAFWCNPISGHATLYWYQQILGQGPKLLIQFQNNGVVDDSQLPKDRFSAERLKGVDSTLKIQPAKLEDSAVYLCASSLRRGTEAFFGQGTRLTVV.